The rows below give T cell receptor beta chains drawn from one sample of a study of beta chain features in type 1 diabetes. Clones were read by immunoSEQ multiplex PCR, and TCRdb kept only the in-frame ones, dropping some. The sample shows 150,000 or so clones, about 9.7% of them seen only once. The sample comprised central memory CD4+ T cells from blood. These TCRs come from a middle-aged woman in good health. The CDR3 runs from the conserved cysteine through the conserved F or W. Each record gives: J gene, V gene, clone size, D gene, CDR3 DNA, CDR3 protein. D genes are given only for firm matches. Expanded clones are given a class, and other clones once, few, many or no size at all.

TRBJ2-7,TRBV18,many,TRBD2,TGTGCCAGCTCGTGGACTAGGGGCGAGCAGTACTTC,CASSWTRGEQYF
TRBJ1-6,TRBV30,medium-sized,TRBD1,TGTGCCTGGAGTGTGGGACAGGGGCATTCACCCCTCCACTTT,CAWSVGQGHSPLHF
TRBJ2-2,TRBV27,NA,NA,TGTGCCAGCCATAGGGACTCCTCGACCGGGGAGCTGTTTTTT,CASHRDSSTGELFF
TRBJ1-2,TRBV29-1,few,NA,TGCAGCGTTGAAGAGGGCGGCTACACCTTC,CSVEEGGYTF
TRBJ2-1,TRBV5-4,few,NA,TGTGCCAGCAGCTTGAAGTCTTCAGGGAACGACAATGAGCAGTTCTTC,CASSLKSSGNDNEQFF
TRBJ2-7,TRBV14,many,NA,TGTGCCAGCAGCCAAGGCCCAGGGTCTAACGAGCAGTACTTC,CASSQGPGSNEQYF
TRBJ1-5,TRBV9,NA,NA,TGTGCCAGCAGCCGGTGGGGGGTATATGGCAATCAGCCCCAGCATTTT,CASSRWGVYGNQPQHF
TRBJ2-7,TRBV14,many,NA,TGTGCCAGCAGCCAAGGCAGGCTCCTCAGGGACGAGCAGTACTTC,CASSQGRLLRDEQYF
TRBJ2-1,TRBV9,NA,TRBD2,TGTGCCAGCAGCGTAGTGAAGACTAGCGTTAGGCACAATGAGCAGTTCTTC,CASSVVKTSVRHNEQFF
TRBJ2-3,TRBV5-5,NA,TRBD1,TGTGCCAGCAGCTTAGGGGGACAGCTAGGGGCAGATACGCAGTATTTT,CASSLGGQLGADTQYF
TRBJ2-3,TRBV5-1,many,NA,TGCGCCAGCAGCTTAGCGGGTCCATCCTCAGATACGCAGTATTTT,CASSLAGPSSDTQYF
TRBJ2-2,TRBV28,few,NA,TGTGCCAGCAGTATCCCACGGGGCGGGGACACCGGGGAGCTGTTTTTT,CASSIPRGGDTGELFF
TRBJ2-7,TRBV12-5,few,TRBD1,TGTGCTAGTAGTTCCCGCGCCGGACAGGGGGTCTACGAGCAGTACTTC,CASSSRAGQGVYEQYF
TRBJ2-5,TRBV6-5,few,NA,TGTGCCAGCAGTCGCGGACAGGAGGGGACCCAGTACTTC,CASSRGQEGTQYF
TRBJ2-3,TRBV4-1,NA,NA,TGCGCCAGCAGCTATGAGCTAGGCACAGATACGCAGTATTTT,CASSYELGTDTQYF
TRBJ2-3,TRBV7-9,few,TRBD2,TGTGCCAGCAGCTTACTCTCTAGCGGGGATGATACGCAGTATTTT,CASSLLSSGDDTQYF
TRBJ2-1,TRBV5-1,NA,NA,TGCGCCAGCAGCTTGGGACAGGGAGGCAATGAGCAGTTCTTC,CASSLGQGGNEQFF
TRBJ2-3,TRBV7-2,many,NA,TGTGCCAGCAGCTTAGTTAGGGGGTCGGAAACAGATACGCAGTATTTT,CASSLVRGSETDTQYF
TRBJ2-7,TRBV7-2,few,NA,TGTGCCAGCACCGATAGCTACGAGCAGTACTTC,CASTDSYEQYF
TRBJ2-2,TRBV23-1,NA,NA,TGCGCCAGCAGTCAATTTCGTCAGGGAAGGGCCGGGGAGCTGTTTTTT,CASSQFRQGRAGELFF
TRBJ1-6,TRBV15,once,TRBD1,TGTGCCACCAGCAGGGACAGGTTCTATAATTCACCCCTCCACTTT,CATSRDRFYNSPLHF
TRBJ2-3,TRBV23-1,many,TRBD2,TGCGCCTCTTCGGGGTCCGCGGGGGACCACACAGATACGCAGTATTTT,CASSGSAGDHTDTQYF
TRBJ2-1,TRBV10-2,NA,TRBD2,TGCGCCAGCGCGACGGGACTAGACCTCTGGAATGAGCAGTTCTTC,CASATGLDLWNEQFF
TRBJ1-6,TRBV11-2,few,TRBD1,TGTGCCAGCAGCCCCCAGGGGGGAGGAGGTTCACCCCTCCACTTT,CASSPQGGGGSPLHF
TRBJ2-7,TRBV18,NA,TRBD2,TGTGCCAGCTCATCTACTAGCGGGGGTACCTACGAGCAGTACTTC,CASSSTSGGTYEQYF
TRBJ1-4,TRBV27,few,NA,TGTGCCAGCAGTTCCCGGGGGGACCACCGCGAAAAACTGTTTTTT,CASSSRGDHREKLFF
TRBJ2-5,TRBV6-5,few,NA,TGTGCCAGCAGCTCGGTCCGCGGGGTCCAAGAGACCCAGTACTTC,CASSSVRGVQETQYF
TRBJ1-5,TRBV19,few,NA,TGTGCCAGTAGTGAGGCCGGGGGAGGGGGCAATCAGCCCCAGCATTTT,CASSEAGGGGNQPQHF
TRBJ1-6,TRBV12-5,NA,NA,TGTGCTAGTGGTCAGGGTAATAATTCACCCCTCCACTTT,CASGQGNNSPLHF
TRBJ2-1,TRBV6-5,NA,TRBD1,TGTGCCAGCAGCCTTTCGGGACAGGGATACAATGAGCAGTTCTTC,CASSLSGQGYNEQFF
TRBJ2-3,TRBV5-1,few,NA,TGCGCCAGCAGCGTAACAACAACGCGGGCTCAGTATTTT,CASSVTTTRAQYF